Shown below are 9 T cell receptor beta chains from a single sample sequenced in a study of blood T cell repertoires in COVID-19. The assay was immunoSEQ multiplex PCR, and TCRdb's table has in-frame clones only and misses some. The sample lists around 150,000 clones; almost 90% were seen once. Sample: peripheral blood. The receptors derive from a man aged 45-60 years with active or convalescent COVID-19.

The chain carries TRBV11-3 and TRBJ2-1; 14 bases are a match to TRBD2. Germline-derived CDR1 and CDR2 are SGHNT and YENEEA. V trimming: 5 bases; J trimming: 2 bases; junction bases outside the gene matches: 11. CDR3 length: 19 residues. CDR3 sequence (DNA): TGTGCCAGCAGCCAAACGACAGGACTAGCGGGAGGAGCCTACAATGAGCAGTTCTTC. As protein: CASSQTTGLAGGAYNEQFF.

The CDR3 loop reads CASTAGRGDYEQYF. As DNA, the CDR3 is TGCGCCAGCACCGCCGGCAGGGGGGACTACGAGCAGTACTTC. V and J are TRBV5-1 and TRBJ2-7; D may be TRBD1 (7 bases). CDR1 and CDR2 (germline): SGHRS, YFSETQ. Trimming pared 6 bases from V and 3 bases from J, leaving 16 bases between. CDR3 length: 14 amino acids.

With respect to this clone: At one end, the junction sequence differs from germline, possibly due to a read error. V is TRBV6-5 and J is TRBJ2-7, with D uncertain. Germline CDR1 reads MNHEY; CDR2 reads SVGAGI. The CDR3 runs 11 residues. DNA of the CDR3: TGTGCCAGCAGTTACTCCGACGAGCAGTACTTC. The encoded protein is CASSYSDEQYF.

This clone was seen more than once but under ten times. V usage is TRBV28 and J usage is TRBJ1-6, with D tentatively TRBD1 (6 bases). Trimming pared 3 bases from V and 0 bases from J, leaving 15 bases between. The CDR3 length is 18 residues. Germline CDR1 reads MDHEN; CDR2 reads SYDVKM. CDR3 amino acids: CASSFSQGLGSYNSPLHF. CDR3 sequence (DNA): TGTGCCAGCAGTTTCTCTCAGGGGTTGGGCTCCTATAATTCACCCCTCCACTTT.

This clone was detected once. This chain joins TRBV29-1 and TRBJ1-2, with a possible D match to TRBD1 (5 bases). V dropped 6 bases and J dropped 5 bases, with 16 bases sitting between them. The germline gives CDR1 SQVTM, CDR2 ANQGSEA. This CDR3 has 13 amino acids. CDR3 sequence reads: CSVGHRLVYGYTF. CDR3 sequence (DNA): TGCAGCGTAGGACACCGGTTAGTGTATGGCTACACCTTC.

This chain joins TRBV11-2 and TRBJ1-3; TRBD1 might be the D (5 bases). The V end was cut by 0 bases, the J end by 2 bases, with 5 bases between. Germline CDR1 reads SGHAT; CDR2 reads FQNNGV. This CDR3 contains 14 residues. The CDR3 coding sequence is TGTGCCAGCAGCTTAGACAGGGCTGGAAACACCATATATTTT. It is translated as CASSLDRAGNTIYF.

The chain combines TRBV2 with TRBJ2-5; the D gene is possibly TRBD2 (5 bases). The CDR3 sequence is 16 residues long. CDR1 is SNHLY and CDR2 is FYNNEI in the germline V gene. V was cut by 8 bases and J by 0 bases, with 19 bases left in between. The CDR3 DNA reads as TGTGCCAGCCAGAGAACGGGGTCGTCGTACCAAGAGACCCAGTACTTC. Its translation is CASQRTGSSYQETQYF.

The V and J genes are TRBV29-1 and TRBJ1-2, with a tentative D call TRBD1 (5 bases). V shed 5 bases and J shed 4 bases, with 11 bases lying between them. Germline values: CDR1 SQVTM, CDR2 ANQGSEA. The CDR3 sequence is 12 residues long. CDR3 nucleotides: TGCAGCGTTCTCAGGGATGCCTATGGCTACACCTTC. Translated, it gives CSVLRDAYGYTF.

CDR3 loop: CASRLSWGGRETQYF. CDR3 coding DNA: TGTGCAAGTCGCTTATCCTGGGGAGGGAGGGAGACCCAGTACTTC. V is TRBV12-2 and J is TRBJ2-5; the table gives TRBD2 as D, unverified against the DNA. TRBV12-2 is tagged as a pseudogene. CDR3 size: 15 residues.